The 2 T cell receptor beta chains in this list originate from one sample, sequenced in a study of T-cell reconstitution after alpha-beta-depleted transplantation in children. Researchers prepared the TCRbeta library using unique molecular identifiers, the study reports. Using its own MiXCR run on the PCR reads, TCRdb lists one record per CDR3 protein. The sample contains about 500,000 distinct CDR3 sequences, 30% to 35% of which appear only once. Source: PBMCs from the stem cell graft donor, taken from the stem cell graft. The receptor set was obtained from a human donor who donated a stem cell graft to a child with aplastic anemia.

This clonotype occurred a few times. V and J are TRBV12-3 or TRBV12-4 and TRBJ1-4; D not resolved. V lost 3 bases and J 5 bases, leaving 7 bases between the germline ends. There are 13 residues in the CDR3. DNA of the CDR3: TGTGCCAGCAGTTTTTCCGGGAATGAAAAACTGTTTTTT. Translation: CASSFSGNEKLFF.

This chain connects TRBV30 to TRBJ2-2, with 11 bases identical to TRBD2. V was pared by 0 bases and J by 8 bases, with 8 bases of the junction left unmatched. The CDR3 runs 16 residues. Germline CDR1 GTSNPN, CDR2 SVGIG (reference sequence). Here the CDR3 reads CAWSVRLAGQGGELFF. Here the CDR3 DNA reads TGTGCCTGGAGTGTACGACTAGCGGGACAAGGAGGGGAGCTGTTTTTT.